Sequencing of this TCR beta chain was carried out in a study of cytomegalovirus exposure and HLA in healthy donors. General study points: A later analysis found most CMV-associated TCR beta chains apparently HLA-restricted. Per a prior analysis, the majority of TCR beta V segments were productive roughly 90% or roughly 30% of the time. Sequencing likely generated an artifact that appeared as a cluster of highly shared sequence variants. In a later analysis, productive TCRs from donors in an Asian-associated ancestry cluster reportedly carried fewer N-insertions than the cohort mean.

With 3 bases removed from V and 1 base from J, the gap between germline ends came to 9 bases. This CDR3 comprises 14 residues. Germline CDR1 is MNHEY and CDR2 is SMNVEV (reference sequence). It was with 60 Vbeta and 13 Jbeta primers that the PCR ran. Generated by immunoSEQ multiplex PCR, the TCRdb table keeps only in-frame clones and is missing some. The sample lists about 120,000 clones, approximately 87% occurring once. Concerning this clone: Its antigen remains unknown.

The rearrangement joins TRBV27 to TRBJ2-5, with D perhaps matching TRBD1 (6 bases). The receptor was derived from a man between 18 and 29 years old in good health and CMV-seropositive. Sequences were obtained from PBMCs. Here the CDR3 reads CASSFVGAQETQYF. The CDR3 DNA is TGTGCCAGCAGTTTTGTGGGGGCCCAAGAGACCCAGTACTTC.